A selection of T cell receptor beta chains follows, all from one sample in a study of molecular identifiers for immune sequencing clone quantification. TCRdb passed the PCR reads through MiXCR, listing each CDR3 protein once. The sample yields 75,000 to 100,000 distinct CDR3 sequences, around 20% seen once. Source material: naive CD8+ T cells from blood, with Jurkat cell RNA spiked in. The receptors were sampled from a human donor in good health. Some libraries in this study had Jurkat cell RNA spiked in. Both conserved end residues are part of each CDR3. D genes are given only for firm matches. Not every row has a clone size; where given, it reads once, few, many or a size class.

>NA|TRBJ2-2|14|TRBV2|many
CASSPQLVAGELFF
TGTGCCAGCAGTCCCCAGCTAGTTGCCGGGGAGCTGTTTTTT
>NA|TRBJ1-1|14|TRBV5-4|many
CASSPVGWPTEAFF
TGTGCCAGCAGCCCGGTCGGGTGGCCCACTGAAGCTTTCTTT
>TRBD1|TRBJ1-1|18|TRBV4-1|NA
CASSQDGKTGIGATEAFF
TGCGCCAGCAGCCAAGATGGGAAGACAGGGATCGGTGCCACTGAAGCTTTCTTT
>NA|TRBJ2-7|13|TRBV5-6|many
CASSLYRSYEQYF
TGTGCCAGCAGCTTATATCGGAGCTACGAGCAGTACTTC
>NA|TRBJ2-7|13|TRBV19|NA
CASSSGLSYEQCF
TGTGCCAGTAGTAGCGGACTATCCTACGAGCAGTGCTTC
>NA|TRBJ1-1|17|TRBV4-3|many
CASSQEDPGLANTEAFF
TGCGCCAGCAGCCAGGAAGATCCGGGACTGGCGAACACTGAAGCTTTCTTT
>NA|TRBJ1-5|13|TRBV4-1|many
CASSQELSQPQHF
TGCGCCAGCAGCCAAGAATTGAGTCAGCCCCAGCATTTT
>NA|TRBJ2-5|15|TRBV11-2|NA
CASSSGDALQETQYF
TGTGCCAGCAGCTCAGGGGATGCCCTCCAAGAGACCCAGTACTTC
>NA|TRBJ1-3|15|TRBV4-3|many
CASSQNRASGNTIYF
TGCGCCAGCAGCCAGAACAGGGCGAGCGGAAACACCATATATTTT
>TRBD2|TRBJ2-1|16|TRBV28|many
CASSVTSLSSYNEQFF
TGTGCCAGCAGTGTGACTAGCCTGAGCTCCTACAATGAGCAGTTCTTC
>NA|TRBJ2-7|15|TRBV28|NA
CASSLTSLASIRAYF
TGTGCCAGCAGCTTGACCTCACTAGCTTCAATTCGGGCGTACTTT
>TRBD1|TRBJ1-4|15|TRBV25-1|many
CASSEWTGGYEKLFF
TGTGCCAGCAGTGAATGGACAGGGGGATATGAAAAACTGTTTTTT
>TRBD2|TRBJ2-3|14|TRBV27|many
CASSLTSGIDTQYF
TGTGCCAGCAGTTTAACTAGCGGGATAGATACGCAGTATTTT
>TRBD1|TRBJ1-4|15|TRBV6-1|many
CASSDGQGTNEKLFF
TGTGCCAGCAGTGATGGACAGGGTACTAATGAAAAACTGTTTTTT
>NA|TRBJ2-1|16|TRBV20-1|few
CSARNSRDVDYNEQFF
TGCAGTGCTAGAAATTCCCGGGACGTGGACTACAATGAGCAGTTCTTC
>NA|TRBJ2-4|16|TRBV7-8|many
CASTEETGTLKNIQYF
TGTGCCAGCACCGAAGAAACCGGGACACTGAAAAACATTCAGTACTTC
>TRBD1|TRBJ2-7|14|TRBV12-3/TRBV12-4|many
CASSSMTGKYEQYF
TGTGCCAGCAGTTCCATGACAGGGAAGTACGAGCAGTACTTC
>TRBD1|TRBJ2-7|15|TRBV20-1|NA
CSARDLGTGDYEQYF
TGCAGTGCTAGAGATCTTGGGACAGGGGACTACGAGCAGTACTTC
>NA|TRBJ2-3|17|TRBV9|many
CASSVEGGQISTDTQYF
TGTGCCAGCAGCGTAGAGGGGGGGCAGATCAGCACAGATACGCAGTATTTT
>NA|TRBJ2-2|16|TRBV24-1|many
CATIQRDGQNTGELFF
TGTGCCACCATTCAACGGGACGGTCAGAACACCGGGGAGCTGTTTTTT
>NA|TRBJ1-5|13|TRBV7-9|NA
CASSPIHNQPQHF
TGTGCCAGCAGCCCGATACACAATCAGCCCCAGCATTTT
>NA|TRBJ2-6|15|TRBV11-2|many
CASSNWGDGANVLTF
TGTGCCAGCAGCAATTGGGGGGATGGGGCCAACGTCCTGACTTTC
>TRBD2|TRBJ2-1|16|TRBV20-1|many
CSARALEGGRYNEQFF
TGCAGTGCTAGAGCCCTCGAGGGCGGGAGATACAATGAGCAGTTCTTC
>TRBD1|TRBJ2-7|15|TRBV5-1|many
CASSLTGGRPYEQYF
TGCGCCAGCAGCCTGACAGGGGGCCGTCCCTACGAGCAGTACTTC
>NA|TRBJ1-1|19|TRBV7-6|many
CASSSERTRGGNGNTEAFF
TGTGCCAGCAGCTCTGAAAGGACAAGGGGGGGCAATGGAAACACTGAAGCTTTCTTT
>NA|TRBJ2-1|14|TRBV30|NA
CAWSVIRGNNEQFF
TGTGCCTGGAGTGTAATCAGGGGAAACAATGAGCAGTTCTTC
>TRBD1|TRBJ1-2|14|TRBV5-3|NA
CASSTWTGSYGYTF
TGTGCCAGCAGCACCTGGACAGGGTCGTATGGCTACACCTTC
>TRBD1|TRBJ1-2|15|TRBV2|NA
CASSELGQGRDGYTF
TGTGCCAGCAGTGAACTTGGACAGGGGAGGGATGGCTACACCTTC
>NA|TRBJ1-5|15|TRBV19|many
CASSIVSQTNQPQHF
TGTGCCAGTAGTATAGTTAGCCAGACCAATCAGCCCCAGCATTTT
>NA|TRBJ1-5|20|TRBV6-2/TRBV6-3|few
CASSYSVSVSVTLWDQPQHF
TGTGCCAGCAGTTACTCGGTTTCCGTTTCTGTGACTTTATGGGATCAGCCCCAGCATTTT
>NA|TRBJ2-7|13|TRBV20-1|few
CSAWDTLSYEQYF
TGCAGTGCTTGGGACACTCTCTCCTACGAGCAGTACTTC
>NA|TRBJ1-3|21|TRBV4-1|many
CASSQTSTANPGQLAGNTIYF
TGCGCCAGCAGCCAAACCTCTACCGCGAATCCCGGACAGCTCGCTGGAAACACCATATATTTT
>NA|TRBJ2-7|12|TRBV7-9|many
CASSLVFDEQYF
TGTGCCAGCAGCTTAGTGTTCGACGAGCAGTACTTC
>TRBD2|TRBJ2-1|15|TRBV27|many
CASSFSGGPVNEQFF
TGTGCCAGCAGTTTTAGCGGGGGGCCCGTCAATGAGCAGTTCTTC
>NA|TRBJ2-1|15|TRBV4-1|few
CASSQAVSSYNEQFF
TGCGCCAGCAGCCAAGCAGTAAGCTCCTACAATGAGCAGTTCTTC
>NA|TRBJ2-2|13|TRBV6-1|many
CASSEFTTGELFF
TGTGCCAGCAGTGAATTTACCACCGGGGAGCTGTTTTTT
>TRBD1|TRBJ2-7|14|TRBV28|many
CASSLRQGWYEQYF
TGTGCCAGCAGTTTAAGACAGGGGTGGTACGAGCAGTACTTC
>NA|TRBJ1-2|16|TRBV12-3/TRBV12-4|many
CASSLVRSRGDYGYTF
TGTGCCAGCAGTTTAGTTCGTTCCAGGGGCGACTATGGCTACACCTTC
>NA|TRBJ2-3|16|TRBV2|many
CASSPLDSSGTDTQYF
TGTGCCAGCAGTCCATTGGACAGTAGCGGCACAGATACGCAGTATTTT
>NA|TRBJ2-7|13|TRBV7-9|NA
CAYPTDSSYEQYF
TGTGCCTACCCGACCGACAGTTCCTACGAGCAGTACTTC
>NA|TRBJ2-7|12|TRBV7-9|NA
CASSREKYEQYF
TGTGCCAGCAGCCGGGAGAAATACGAGCAGTACTTC
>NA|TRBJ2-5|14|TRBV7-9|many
CASSLAGGGETQYF
TGTGCCAGCAGCTTAGCGGGGGGTGGCGAGACCCAGTACTTC
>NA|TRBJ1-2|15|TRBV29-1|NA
CGVEGWNRENYGYTF
TGCGGCGTTGAAGGTTGGAACAGGGAGAACTATGGCTACACCTTC
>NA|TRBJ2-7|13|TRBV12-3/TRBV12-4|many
CASSLRAPNEQYF
TGTGCCAGCAGTTTACGGGCCCCAAACGAGCAGTACTTC
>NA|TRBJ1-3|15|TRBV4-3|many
CASSQVRGSGNTIYF
TGCGCCAGCAGCCAAGTCAGGGGCTCTGGAAACACCATATATTTT
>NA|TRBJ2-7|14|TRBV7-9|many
CASSPQLLPYEQYF
TGTGCCAGCAGCCCACAACTACTACCCTACGAGCAGTACTTC
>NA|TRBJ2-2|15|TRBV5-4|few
CASSLDGLDGTHGFF
TGTGCCAGCAGCTTGGACGGCCTAGATGGGACCCATGGGTTTTTT
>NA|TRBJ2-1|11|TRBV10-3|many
CAISEDNEQFF
TGTGCCATCAGTGAGGACAATGAGCAGTTCTTC
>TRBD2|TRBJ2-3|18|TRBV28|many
CASSFGTSGIWDTDTQYF
TGTGCCAGCAGTTTTGGGACTAGCGGGATATGGGACACAGATACGCAGTATTTT
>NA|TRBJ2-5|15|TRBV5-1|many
CASSLEDHWEETQYF
TGCGCCAGCAGCTTGGAAGACCATTGGGAAGAGACCCAGTACTTC
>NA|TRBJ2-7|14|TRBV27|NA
CASSFAGSSYEQHF
TGTGCCAGCAGTTTCGCAGGGAGCTCCTACGAGCAGCACTTC
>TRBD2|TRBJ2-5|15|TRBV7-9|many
CASSPGGVGSEVQYF
TGTGCCAGCAGCCCTGGGGGGGTGGGGTCGGAAGTCCAGTACTTC
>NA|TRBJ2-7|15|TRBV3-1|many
CASSQDEGLLNVQYF
TGTGCCAGCAGCCAAGATGAAGGACTGCTCAACGTGCAGTACTTC
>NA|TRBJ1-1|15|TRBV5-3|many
CARSLQCVRATEAFF
TGTGCCAGAAGCTTACAATGCGTCCGAGCCACTGAAGCTTTCTTT
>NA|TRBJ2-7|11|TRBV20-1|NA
CSTRDAGEQYF
TGCAGTACTAGAGATGCTGGCGAGCAGTACTTT
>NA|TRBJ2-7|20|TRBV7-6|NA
CASSLGRSPSPHKETYEQYF
TGTGCCAGCAGCTTAGGTCGATCTCCTAGCCCGCATAAAGAAACCTACGAGCAGTACTTC
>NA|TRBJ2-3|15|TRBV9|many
CASSVPSGPTDTQYF
TGTGCCAGCAGCGTTCCCAGCGGACCCACAGATACGCAGTATTTT
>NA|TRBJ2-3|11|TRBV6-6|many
CASSYGAQEYF
TGTGCCAGCAGTTACGGGGCCCAGGAGTATTTT
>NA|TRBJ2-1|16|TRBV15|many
CATSRDYGGTYNEQFF
TGTGCCACCAGCAGAGATTACGGGGGAACCTACAATGAGCAGTTCTTC
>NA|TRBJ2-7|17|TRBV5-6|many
CASSLYPGSGFGYEQYF
TGTGCCAGCAGCTTATACCCCGGGAGTGGATTTGGGTACGAGCAGTACTTC